These 26 T cell receptor beta chains were sequenced from one sample in a study of T cell repertoires in aging, cancer and after chemotherapy. Rearranged V-D-J TRB sequences were amplified with a mixed TRB-A/B primer pool. TCRdb recomputed calls from the multiplex PCR reads with MiXCR, one row per CDR3 protein. The table lists 9,000 or so distinct CDR3 sequences, around a quarter of them singletons. TCR beta rearrangements were amplified from peripheral blood genomic DNA. Sequenced input: blood. The receptors originated from a human donor with a blood cancer. The donor label of this sample is uncertain.

This clonotype was observed a few times. This chain connects TRBV12-3 or TRBV12-4 to TRBJ2-2; D remains ambiguous. Trimming took 5 bases from V and 2 from J, leaving 3 bases between them. CDR3 length: 12 residues. CDR3 sequence: CASSENTGELFF. The CDR3 nucleotides are TGTGCCAGCAGTGAAAACACCGGGGAGCTGTTTTTT.

This clonotype qualifies as medium-sized. The CDR3 here is CASSIADRRTYEQYF. CDR3 sequence (DNA): TGTGCCAGTAGTATAGCGGACAGGCGTACCTACGAGCAGTACTTC. J is TRBJ2-7 and V is TRBV19; 7 nucleotides match TRBD1. The CDR3 contains 15 residues. Trimming at V came to 1 base and at J to 2 bases, leaving 5 bases not matched to a gene. Germline CDR1 and CDR2: LNHDA and SQIVND (reference sequence).

This clonotype has more than one count but fewer than ten. The J gene is TRBJ1-1, the V gene TRBV5-4; D unresolved. V shed 0 bases and J shed 2 bases, with 5 bases lying between them. This CDR3 is built from 13 residues. Germline loops: CDR1 SGHNT, CDR2 YYREEE (reference sequence). The CDR3 DNA reads TGTGCCAGCAGCTTGGCCGACAACACTGAAGCTTTCTTT. It is translated as CASSLADNTEAFF.

CDR3 loop: CASSGGRLGFSTNEQFF. The CDR3 nucleotides are TGCGCCAGCAGTGGGGGAAGACTAGGGTTTTCTACCAATGAGCAGTTCTTC. The genes are TRBV10-2 and TRBJ2-1; a weak D match, TRBD2 (6 bases). Germline V gene data show CDR1 as WSHSY and CDR2 as SAAADI. The CDR3 consists of 17 residues. V shed 4 bases and J shed 6 bases, with 22 bases lying between them.

In this sample, this clonotype turned up once. Since no conserved phenylalanine or tryptophan closes the CDR3, a read error is the likely cause. This sequence joins TRBV14 and TRBJ2-1; the match to TRBD2 covers 12 bases. With 2 bases clipped from V and 7 bases from J, the junction kept 9 bases outside the gene matches. The V gene's germline CDR1 is SGHDN and CDR2 FVKESK. The CDR3 has 17 amino acids. The CDR3 is CASSQYPSGRAANEQFL. Written as DNA, the CDR3 is TGTGCCAGCAGCCAATACCCTAGCGGGAGGGCCGCGAATGAGCAGTTCCTC.

This clonotype was seen a few times. The chain couples TRBV18 to TRBJ1-1; D might be TRBD1 (5 bases). The germline gives CDR1 KGHSH, CDR2 LQKENI. The CDR3 loop spans 14 amino acids. Trimming removed 5 bases from V and 1 base from J, with 11 bases in between. CDR3 amino acids: CASSVTDTNTEAFF. The CDR3 nucleotides read TGTGCCAGCTCAGTGACAGACACGAACACTGAAGCTTTCTTT.

The rearrangement links TRBV20-1 to TRBJ2-3; tentatively, D is TRBD2 (6 bases). Deletions cut 2 bases from V and 7 bases from J, with 13 bases between. In germline, CDR1 is DFQATT, CDR2 SNEGSKA (reference sequence). The CDR3 runs 13 residues. CDR3 protein: CSARPSEVNTQYF. For the CDR3, the DNA is TGCAGTGCTAGACCTAGCGAGGTTAATACGCAGTATTTT.

The V gene is TRBV5-1, the J gene TRBJ2-7; 8 bases are shared with TRBD2. The CDR3 totals 16 residues. V was clipped by 4 bases and J by 2 bases; unmatched bases: 11. Per germline, CDR1 SGHRS and CDR2 YFSETQ. The CDR3 DNA follows: TGCGCCAGCAGCCCGACGCTGGGCGGGAGGACCTACGAGCAGTACTTC. Protein: CASSPTLGGRTYEQYF.

This clonotype has a count of ten or more. V gene TRBV27 combines with J gene TRBJ2-1, with TRBD2 identical over 9 bases. Trimming cost V 6 bases and J 6 bases; bases outside gene matches: 12. The germline CDR1 and CDR2 sequences are MNHEY and SMNVEV (reference sequence). CDR3 length: 16 residues. The CDR3 sequence is CASSQTSGSVGNEQFF. For the CDR3, the DNA is TGTGCCAGCAGCCAGACTAGCGGTAGCGTTGGCAATGAGCAGTTCTTC.

In its sample, this clonotype ranks as medium-sized (0.01 to 0.1%). The chain uses TRBV6-1 and TRBJ2-3; D perhaps matches TRBD2 (6 bases). The CDR3 is 15 amino acids. Per germline, CDR1 MNHNS and CDR2 SASEGT. Between the trimmed V and J ends, which lost 3 bases and 6 bases, there was a span of 16 bases. The CDR3 loop reads CASSDTYGSVDTQYF. In nucleotides, the CDR3 is TGTGCCAGCAGTGATACGTACGGGAGCGTGGATACGCAGTATTTT.

The genes are TRBV30 and TRBJ2-7; D is possibly TRBD1 (5 bases). The V end lost 2 bases, the J end lost 6 bases, and 17 bases lay between the germline ends. Germline CDR1 GTSNPN, CDR2 SVGIG (reference sequence). This CDR3 has 14 amino acids. CDR3 in DNA: TGTGCCTGGAGTCCTGAGGCAGGGCCCCTCGAGCAGTACTTC. It translates to CAWSPEAGPLEQYF.

The chain recombines TRBV30 with TRBJ1-2; D unclear. The CDR3 covers 11 residues. Trimming removed 3 bases from V and 3 bases from J, with 5 bases in between. Germline CDR1 GTSNPN, CDR2 SVGIG (reference sequence). This CDR3 reads CAWRPDYGYTF. The DNA of the CDR3 is TGTGCCTGGAGACCCGACTATGGCTACACCTTC.

This clonotype is medium-sized in the sample. The chain is built from TRBV6-5 and TRBJ2-3; TRBD2 agrees at 8 bases. J gave up 2 bases and V 0 bases, and 10 bases lay outside the gene matches. CDR3 length equals 18 residues. Per the germline V gene, CDR1 is MNHEY and CDR2 is SVGAGI. CDR3: CASSYSGFGTSLTDTQYF. DNA of the CDR3: TGTGCCAGCAGTTACTCGGGGTTTGGGACTAGTCTCACAGATACGCAGTATTTT.

This clonotype was picked up one time. V gene TRBV28 combines with J gene TRBJ1-5; D not certain. The ends were cut back, 5 bases at V and 2 bases at J, with 16 bases in the middle. This CDR3 comprises 16 residues. Germline V gene sequence: CDR1 MDHEN, CDR2 SYDVKM. The CDR3: CASSMGGIGGNQPQHF. CDR3 DNA sequence: TGTGCCAGCAGTATGGGAGGGATAGGTGGCAATCAGCCCCAGCATTTT.

V and J are TRBV9 and TRBJ2-7, with D tentatively TRBD1 (6 bases). With 4 bases removed from V and 2 bases from J, the gap between germline ends came to 13 bases. The CDR3 has 14 amino acids. Germline CDR1 SGDLS, CDR2 YYNGEE. CDR3 coding DNA: TGTGCCAGCAGCTACAGGGAGCAGCCCTACGAGCAGTACTTC. Residues: CASSYREQPYEQYF.

A remark on this clonotype: A read error may be the cause here, since a much bigger clone is one base away. This chain connects TRBV19 to TRBJ1-1, with D perhaps TRBD1 (6 bases). Germline V CDR1 and CDR2: LNHDA, SQIVND (reference sequence). The CDR3 is 15 residues long. V was trimmed by 9 bases and J by 5 bases, leaving 22 bases between them. The CDR3 DNA sequence: TGTGCCAGCAGCCCGTTTGACGGGGGGCGAACTGAAGCTTTCTTT. This sequence encodes CASSPFDGGRTEAFF. Full variable domain (rest looked up from reference TRBV19 and TRBJ1-1): DGGITQSPKYLFRKEGQNVTLSCEQNLNHDAMYWYRQDPGQGLRLIYYSQIVNDFQKGDIAEGYSVSREKKESFPLTVTSAQKNPTAFYLCASSPFDGGRTEAFFGQGTRLTVV.

J is TRBJ2-7 and V is TRBV10-3; TRBD2 matches 12 bases. Trimming took 2 bases from V and 3 from J; bases not matched to a gene: 23. The germline V gene has CDR1 ENHRY and CDR2 SYGVKD. CDR3 length: 22 residues. CDR3 coding DNA: TGTGCCATCAGTGAGATATCCCCGGACAGGTGGGAACTAGCGGGAGGTAACTACGAGCAGTACTTC. Protein sequence: CAISEISPDRWELAGGNYEQYF.

Sample share makes this clonotype medium-sized. The chain couples TRBV27 to TRBJ2-5; D is unresolved. Trimming left V 8 bases short and J 5 bases short, with 9 bases between. This CDR3 has 11 residues. Germline CDR1 MNHEY, CDR2 SMNVEV (reference sequence). The CDR3 is CASRLGETQYF. CDR3 in DNA: TGTGCCAGCCGCCTCGGGGAGACCCAGTACTTC.

In its sample, this clonotype was seen many times. The chain recombines TRBV11-1 with TRBJ1-1; D is ambiguous. V dropped 5 bases and J dropped 2 bases, with 15 bases sitting between them. Germline assignment: CDR1 SGHAT and CDR2 FQDESV (reference sequence). CDR3 length equals 15 residues. CDR3 coding DNA: TGTGCCAGCAGCCGAATGGCACAGATTAACACTGAAGCTTTCTTT. This translates into CASSRMAQINTEAFF.

This rearrangement joins TRBV10-3 to TRBJ2-4, with 10 bases identical to TRBD1. Germline loops: CDR1 ENHRY, CDR2 SYGVKD. The V and J ends lost 8 bases and 1 base, in that order; junction bases with no gene match: 8. This CDR3 comprises 16 residues. The CDR3 DNA reads TGTGCCATCGCGGATAGGGGACAGGGGGCCAAAAACATTCAGTACTTC. Protein product: CAIADRGQGAKNIQYF.

With respect to this clonotype: Germline and junction disagree at one end, which may indicate a read error. This chain connects TRBV5-6 to TRBJ1-2, with 8 nucleotides matching TRBD1. The CDR3 runs 13 residues. The V gene's germline CDR1 is SGHDT and CDR2 YYEEEE. The CDR3 nucleotides are TGCGCCAGCAGCTTACAGGGGGTCGATGGCTACACCTTC. Protein: CASSLQGVDGYTF.

J is TRBJ2-5 and V is TRBV7-6; 14 bases are shared with TRBD2. The germline CDR1 and CDR2 sequences are SGHVS and FNYEAQ. This CDR3 has 20 amino acids. V trimming: 5 bases; J trimming: 4 bases; junction bases outside the gene matches: 18. As DNA, the CDR3 is TGTGCCAGCAGCCCTGGGACTAGCGGGAGTTTGCGGGGCCATGGAGAGACCCAGTACTTC. It yields the protein CASSPGTSGSLRGHGETQYF.

This clonotype was counted between two and nine times. The chain uses TRBV12-3 or TRBV12-4 and TRBJ1-1, with D possibly TRBD1 on 5 matching bases. This CDR3 is 14 amino acids long. The V and J ends lost 3 bases and 1 base respectively, with 9 bases between them. In DNA, the CDR3 is TGTGCCAGCAGTTTTGAGGGGAGGAACACTGAAGCTTTCTTT. It codes for CASSFEGRNTEAFF.

This clonotype has just a few counts. The CDR3 DNA reads TGTGCCAGCACCCCCGGAGGGAACACTGAAGCTTTCTTT. Its protein product is CASTPGGNTEAFF. The chain uses TRBV6-5 and TRBJ1-1; D remains unclear. V dropped 7 bases and J dropped 1 base, with 10 bases sitting between them. The CDR3 loop spans 13 amino acids. Germline loops: CDR1 MNHEY, CDR2 SVGAGI.

The chain couples TRBV6-1 to TRBJ2-3, with 8 bases identical to TRBD1. V trimming: 10 bases; J trimming: 2 bases; junction bases outside the gene matches: 23. The germline V gene encodes CDR1 MNHNS and CDR2 SASEGT. The CDR3 extends over 19 amino acids. The CDR3 spells CATKQRVDRGPLFTDTQYF. In DNA, the CDR3 is TGTGCCACCAAGCAGAGGGTAGACAGGGGCCCCTTATTCACAGATACGCAGTATTTT.

CDR3 nucleotide sequence: TGTGCCAGCAGTCCGTTGGACCTCCTCTCCTACGAGCAGTACTTC. Translating it yields CASSPLDLLSYEQYF. This chain uses TRBV6-5 with TRBJ2-7; unclear D gene. Germline V gene sequence: CDR1 MNHEY, CDR2 SVGAGI. Trimming pared 5 bases from V and 0 bases from J, leaving 14 bases between. The CDR3 length is 15 residues.